One T cell receptor (beta chain) is described in this entry. These data come from a study of T cells after yellow fever vaccination. The TCR cDNA carried a universal primer site and UMIs from 5'RACE template switching. Each CDR3 protein gets one entry after TCRdb re-called the 5' RACE reads with MiXCR. This table has about 350,000 distinct CDR3 sequences, roughly an eighth appearing once. The sample was CD4+ T cells sorted from PBMCs, taken 15 days after the yellow fever booster vaccination. The sequence came from a man between 18 and 29 years old who received the YFV17D yellow fever vaccine.

The CDR3 DNA reads as TGCGCCAGCAGCTTGTACACAGGGGGCAGCTATGGCTACACCTTC. This translates into CASSLYTGGSYGYTF. This chain joins TRBV5-1 and TRBJ1-2; 9 bases are a match to TRBD1. The CDR3 totals 15 residues. Germline V lookup: CDR1 SGHRS, CDR2 YFSETQ. Trimming removed 1 base from V and 4 bases from J; junction bases left unmatched: 5.